This TCR beta chain emerged from a study of early T cells in non-severe SARS-CoV-2 infection. At the level of the study: The chains were unpaired, and the sequenced material was bulk RNA from unsorted whole blood. Points from the study as a whole: Database matching using VDJdb favored anti-spike CD8 responses, with private and CD4 specificities left missing.

The TCR library protocol attached unique molecular identifiers to the individual cDNA molecules. Each CDR3 protein is one row after TCRdb ran MiXCR on the 5' RACE reads. The sample holds tens of thousands of distinct CDR3 sequences; less than 6.5% are singletons and the top ten take 5% to 5.5%. Germline trimming cut 2 bases from V and 7 bases from J; bases unmatched to any gene: 17. The CDR3 spans 18 residues. Per the germline V gene, CDR1 is SGHAT and CDR2 is FQNNGV. As regards this clonotype: Its matching antigen is unknown.

The receptor was isolated from an adult who was a healthcare worker with PCR-confirmed SARS-CoV-2 infection or an uninfected control (not recorded which). The J gene is TRBJ2-1, the V gene TRBV11-2; 7 bases are a match to TRBD2. The sequenced sample was whole blood, obtained at baseline. CDR3 bases: TGTGCCAGCAGCTTAAGGGAGATGGTCACTAGCGCAAAAAATGAGCAGTTCTTC. It is translated as CASSLREMVTSAKNEQFF.